This paragraph reports one T cell receptor beta chain. Antigen: not known. This sample stems from a study of graft-versus-host responses after intestinal transplantation. Study results and caveats: With peak circulating GvH clone levels came an association with early post-transplant HvG declines. GvH clones were identified in recipient marrow, with some first appearing in ileum or blood.

This table comes from immunoSEQ multiplex PCR, and its TCRdb copy is limited to in-frame clones, with some not included. The data show some 18,000 clones, 80% to 95% seen once. The CDR3 is 15 amino acids. V lost 0 bases to trimming and J lost 0 bases; unmatched junction nucleotides: 1. The germline V gene has CDR1 SGDLS and CDR2 YYNGEE. The chain links TRBV9 to TRBJ2-5; 8 bases align to TRBD1. This TCR was sampled from a human patient who received an intestinal transplant, so some T cells may come from the graft donor. The source material was PBMCs, sampled approximately 56 weeks after transplant. The CDR3 region is CASSVGQGYQETQYF. In DNA, the CDR3 is TGTGCCAGCAGCGTAGGACAGGGGTACCAAGAGACCCAGTACTTC. Combining the CDR3 with reference TRBV9 and TRBJ2-5 gives the whole variable domain DSGVTQTPKHLITATGQRVTLRCSPRSGDLSVYWYQQSLDQGLQFLIQYYNGEERAKGNILERFSAQQFPDLHSELNLSSLELGDSALYFCASSVGQGYQETQYFGPGTRLLVL.